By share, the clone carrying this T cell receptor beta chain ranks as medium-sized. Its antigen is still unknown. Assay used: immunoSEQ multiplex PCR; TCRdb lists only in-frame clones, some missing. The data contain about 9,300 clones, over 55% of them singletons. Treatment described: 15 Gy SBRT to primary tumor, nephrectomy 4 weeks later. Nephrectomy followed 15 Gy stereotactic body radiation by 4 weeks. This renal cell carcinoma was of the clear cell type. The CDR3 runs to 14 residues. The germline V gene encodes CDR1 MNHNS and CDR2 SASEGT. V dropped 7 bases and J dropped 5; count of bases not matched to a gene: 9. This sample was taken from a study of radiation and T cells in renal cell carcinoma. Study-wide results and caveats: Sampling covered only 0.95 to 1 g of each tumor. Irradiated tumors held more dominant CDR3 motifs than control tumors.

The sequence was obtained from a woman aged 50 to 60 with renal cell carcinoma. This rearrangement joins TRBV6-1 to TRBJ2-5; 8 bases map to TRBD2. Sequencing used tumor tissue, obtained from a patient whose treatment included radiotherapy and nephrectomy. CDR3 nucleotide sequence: TGTGCCAGCACCGGAGGACTAGCAAGCGAGACCCAGTACTTC. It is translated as CASTGGLASETQYF.